What follows describes a single T cell receptor beta chain. Its target is unknown. The data originate from a study of T cell responses to AZD1222 COVID-19 vaccine. Notes on the study in general: Per reports, nearly half of all spike-specific TCRs target regions that are unmutated in variants. Only a handful of AZD1222 recipients were seropositive at baseline. There were mostly white British donors and more females than males, and clonal diversity was possibly underestimated. Repertoires in all cases were sampled only once the peak T cell response had passed.

The CDR3 spans 12 residues. Per germline, CDR1 SGDLS and CDR2 YYNGEE. V shed 5 bases and J shed 4 bases, with 7 bases lying between them. The data were produced by immunoSEQ multiplex PCR, yet TCRdb's version contains in-frame clones alone and is incomplete. The repertoire has 150,000 or so clones, about nine tenths of them found once; the top ten carry approximately 20%. The origin of this receptor is an adult in good health. This sample comprised peripheral blood, obtained on day 0 of AZD1222 vaccination. V gene TRBV9 combines with J gene TRBJ1-3; D remains ambiguous. The CDR3 loop is CASSGPGNTIYF. CDR3 in DNA: TGTGCCAGCAGTGGCCCAGGAAACACCATATATTTT.